This T cell receptor beta chain was sequenced for a study of T cells in Graves' hyperthyroidism and ophthalmopathy. Patients with uncontrolled infections, other autoimmune diseases, pregnancy or lactation were excluded. Germline V gene lookup returns CDR1 MNHEY and CDR2 SVGAGI. The CDR3 contains 13 residues. Points on this clonotype: The junction differs from germline at one of its ends, possibly a read error.

Template material for amplifying TCR beta CDR3 regions consisted of RNA transcripts. A set of HTBI primers served as the primers for a first-round RT-PCR of the TCR CDR3. TCRdb used MiXCR to reprocess the multiplex PCR reads, holding one entry per CDR3 protein. The data show hundreds of thousands of distinct CDR3 sequences, over 12% seen once. The chain employs TRBV6-5 and TRBJ1-5, with D possibly matching TRBD1 (5 bases). The sequencing sample was made of blood. The source is a man between 18 and 35 years old with Graves' ophthalmopathy. The DNA of the CDR3 is TGTGCCAGCAGTTACGGGGGTGGCCAGCCCCGGCATTTT. Translated: CASSYGGGQPRHF.